This T cell receptor (beta chain) was identified in a study of blood T cell repertoires in COVID-19. Overall study context: The samples span acute and convalescent COVID-19 from the United States, Italy and Spain. T cells, B-cell-depleted T cells, or PBMCs provided the cDNA or gDNA that served as material.

Authors' analysis steps: Amplification of reference gene primers was used by the study to estimate nucleated cell counts. Measured with immunoSEQ multiplex PCR; TCRdb has only the in-frame clones, and not every one. D and trimming were read from the DNA, whereas the V and J calls and clone size are those reported in that table. The data hold about 200,000 clones, with around nine tenths observed a single time. V was clipped by 5 bases and J by 11 bases, with 15 bases between them. CDR3 length equals 13 residues. Germline CDR1 is KGHDR and CDR2 is SFDVKD. The sample taken for sequencing was peripheral blood. V gene TRBV24-1 combines with J gene TRBJ2-1; D may be TRBD2 (5 bases). The TCR comes from a man between 60 and 75 years old with COVID-19, enrolled during active disease. The CDR3 DNA sequence: TGTGCCACCAGTGGCTCGGACGGGAATAAGCAGTTCTTC. Its protein is CATSGSDGNKQFF.